The 32 T cell receptor beta chains listed next were all sequenced from one sample in a study of patients and donors after allogeneic stem cell transplantation. TCRdb reprocessed the RT-PCR reads via MiXCR and lists one record per CDR3 protein. Of about 960,000 distinct CDR3 sequences listed, approximately 18% are singletons. The sample was blood, either unsorted or a sorted T cell fraction (not recorded which). The receptors here all came from a human donor who was either an allogeneic HSCT recipient or a stem cell or donor lymphocyte infusion donor (not recorded which). It is not recorded whose cells these are; they may come from a transplant donor.

This clonotype has only a few counts. The V gene is TRBV7-6, the J gene TRBJ2-1, with D uncertain. The CDR3 has 13 residues. CDR1 is SGHVS, CDR2 FNYEAQ, per germline. Deletions cut 6 bases from V and 5 bases from J, with 11 bases between. CDR3 DNA sequence: TGTGCCAGCAGATCCGGAGATAACAATGAGCAGTTCTTC. It translates to CASRSGDNNEQFF.

This clonotype was recorded many times. The V and J genes are TRBV4-1 and TRBJ2-1; 10 positions match TRBD2. Losses at the gene ends were 1 base for V and 4 bases for J; bases not matched to a gene: 4. This CDR3 is built from 16 residues. Germline V gene lookup returns CDR1 MGHRA and CDR2 YSYEKL. In nucleotides, the CDR3 is TGCGCCAGCAGCCAAGTAGCGGGAGGCTGGTACAATGAGCAGTTCTTC. It codes for CASSQVAGGWYNEQFF.

Ten or more counts support this clonotype. The chain uses TRBV6-1 and TRBJ1-2; D remains ambiguous. V was trimmed by 7 bases and J by 1 base, leaving 10 bases between them. CDR1 and CDR2 from the germline V gene are MNHNS and SASEGT. This CDR3 has 13 residues. This CDR3 is CASTRRGNYGYTF. The CDR3 nucleotides are TGTGCCAGCACCCGACGGGGTAACTATGGCTACACCTTC.

The rearrangement uses TRBV20-1 and TRBJ2-4; D is possibly TRBD1 (5 bases). This CDR3 contains 18 residues. Per germline, CDR1 DFQATT and CDR2 SNEGSKA (reference sequence). The V end lost 0 bases, the J end lost 0 bases, and 18 bases lay between the germline ends. The CDR3 region has the DNA TGCAGTGCTAGAGATACGAGTGGGGCCGCCGTAGCCAAAAACATTCAGTACTTC. Translation gives CSARDTSGAAVAKNIQYF.

This clonotype was observed a handful of times. V usage is TRBV12-3 or TRBV12-4 and J usage is TRBJ1-2; the match to TRBD1 covers 10 bases. Trimming at V came to 7 bases and at J to 4 bases, leaving 6 bases not matched to a gene. This CDR3 contains 14 residues. The CDR3 DNA reads as TGTGCCAGCAACGACAGGGGGCGAGGCTATGGCTACACCTTC. Encoded protein: CASNDRGRGYGYTF.

There are a few counts of this clonotype. This chain connects TRBV12-3 or TRBV12-4 to TRBJ2-7; D remains unclear. The CDR3 length is 14 residues. V was trimmed by 6 bases and J by 2 bases, leaving 14 bases between them. The CDR3 loop is CASSSGYFPYEQYF. The CDR3 region has the DNA TGTGCCAGCAGCTCCGGATACTTCCCCTACGAGCAGTACTTC.

The sample holds a few counts of this clonotype. This chain uses TRBV6-1 with TRBJ2-7; D is undetermined. Germline loops: CDR1 MNHNS, CDR2 SASEGT. V was cut by 4 bases and J by 4 bases, with 11 bases left in between. This CDR3 spans 13 amino acids. The DNA of the CDR3 is TGTGCCAGCAGTGGGACGGCCTGGTACGAGCAGTACTTC. Translating it yields CASSGTAWYEQYF.

This clonotype was found a few times. The V and J genes are TRBV4-2 and TRBJ2-5, with D possibly called TRBD1 or TRBD2 (7 bases each). Per germline, CDR1 LGHNA and CDR2 YNFKEQ. V lost 0 bases and J 4 bases, leaving 15 bases between the germline ends. The CDR3 is made up of 16 amino acids. The CDR3 DNA reads as TGTGCCAGCAGCCAAGAGAGTGCAGGGGGGGGAGAGACCCAGTACTTC. It is translated as CASSQESAGGGETQYF.

The rearrangement links TRBV20-1 to TRBJ1-5; a possible D gene is TRBD1 (5 bases). The CDR3 is 16 residues long. The V gene lost 6 bases and the J gene lost 3 bases, with 21 bases spanning the gap. Germline assignment: CDR1 DFQATT and CDR2 SNEGSKA (reference sequence). The CDR3: CSATAELRVINQPQHF. CDR3 nucleotide sequence: TGCAGTGCGACAGCAGAGCTGAGGGTCATCAATCAGCCCCAGCATTTT.

This clonotype has only a few counts. CDR3: CASSLGGLEQINQPQHF. Written as DNA, the CDR3 is TGTGCCAGCAGCTTAGGAGGTTTAGAACAGATCAATCAGCCCCAGCATTTT. J is TRBJ1-5 and V is TRBV13, with unresolved D. V dropped 0 bases and J dropped 3 bases, with 15 bases sitting between them. The CDR3 extends over 17 amino acids. Germline CDR1 PRHDT, CDR2 FYEKMQ (reference sequence). The variable domain in full, completed from reference TRBV13 and TRBJ1-5, reads AAGVIQSPRHLIKEKRETATLKCYPIPRHDTVYWYQQGPGQDPQFLISFYEKMQSDKGSIPDRFSAQQFSDYHSELNMSSLELGDSALYFCASSLGGLEQINQPQHFGDGTRLSIL.

This chain joins TRBV4-3 and TRBJ2-2; a possible D gene is TRBD2 (5 bases). The germline CDR1 and CDR2 sequences are LGHNA and YSLEER. There are 17 residues in the CDR3. Trimming pared 1 base from V and 0 bases from J, leaving 12 bases between. The CDR3 here is CASSQVGGLPNTGELFF. The CDR3 DNA reads as TGCGCCAGCAGCCAAGTAGGCGGGCTACCGAACACCGGGGAGCTGTTTTTT.

The chain employs TRBV6-1 and TRBJ2-3, with D possibly being TRBD1 (5 bases). Germline V gene data show CDR1 as MNHNS and CDR2 as SASEGT. The V end was cut by 6 bases, the J end by 6 bases, with 13 bases between. CDR3 length: 13 residues. The CDR3 spells CASRQVPDDTQYF. DNA for the CDR3: TGTGCCAGCAGACAGGTCCCCGACGATACGCAGTATTTT.

V is TRBV6-5 and J is TRBJ2-4; 9 bases map to TRBD1. Germline V CDR1 and CDR2: MNHEY, SVGAGI. J was trimmed by 3 bases and V by 2 bases; bases with no gene match: 5. The CDR3 sequence is 16 residues long. The CDR3 DNA reads as TGTGCCAGCAGTTACCAAGGACAGGGGCTCAAAAACATTCAGTACTTC. This gives the protein CASSYQGQGLKNIQYF.

The genes are TRBV27 and TRBJ2-1, with D possibly matching TRBD1 (6 bases). There are 14 residues in the CDR3. V was cut by 6 bases and J by 10 bases, with 19 bases left in between. Germline CDR1 and CDR2: MNHEY and SMNVEV (reference sequence). CDR3 in DNA: TGTGCCAGCAGCCGATCTCAGGGGAGCAGGGAGCAGTTCTTC. Its protein is CASSRSQGSREQFF.

The sample holds a few counts of this clonotype. The chain links TRBV25-1 to TRBJ2-1, with 9 nucleotides matching TRBD2. V gave up 10 bases and J gave up 5 bases; unmatched junction bases: 12. The CDR3 loop spans 15 amino acids. Germline V gives CDR1 MGHDK, CDR2 SYGVNS. This CDR3 reads CATRLAATKNNEQFF. The CDR3 DNA reads TGTGCCACCAGACTAGCGGCGACCAAAAACAATGAGCAGTTCTTC. Complete variable domain (other parts from reference TRBV25-1 and TRBJ2-1): EADIYQTPRYLVIGTGKKITLECSQTMGHDKMYWYQQDPGMELHLIHYSYGVNSTEKGDLSSESTVSRIRTEHFPLTLESARPSHTSQYLCATRLAATKNNEQFFGPGTRLTVL.

CDR3 DNA: TGCGCCAGCAGCGAGAAGGGCCCAGCCATTTGGAATGAGCAGTTCTTC. Its protein is CASSEKGPAIWNEQFF. The chain has TRBV4-3 and TRBJ2-1; D not resolved. The CDR3 is 16 amino acids. CDR1 and CDR2 from the germline V gene are LGHNA and YSLEER. Trimming removed 5 bases at V and 7 bases at J, with 21 bases between.

This clonotype was detected many times. This chain links TRBV27 with TRBJ2-7; 9 bases align to TRBD1. Unmatched junction bases numbered 4, after V lost 3 bases and J lost 1 base. Germline CDR1 reads MNHEY; CDR2 reads SMNVEV (reference sequence). CDR3 length equals 15 residues. The CDR3 sequence: CASSFSQGASYEQYF. In DNA, the CDR3 is TGTGCCAGCAGTTTCTCACAGGGGGCGTCCTACGAGCAGTACTTC.

Only a few counts were recorded for this clonotype. The J gene is TRBJ2-5, the V gene TRBV25-1; unclear D gene. The germline CDR1 and CDR2 sequences are MGHDK and SYGVNS. The CDR3 has 12 residues. The V and J ends lost 7 bases and 4 bases respectively, with 10 bases between them. The CDR3 DNA reads TGTGCCAGCACGGATTGGAGAGAGACCCAGTACTTC. It codes for CASTDWRETQYF.

The chain is built from TRBV20-1 and TRBJ1-2; unclear D gene. Trimming left V 6 bases short and J 1 base short, with 15 bases between. The V gene's germline CDR1 is DFQATT and CDR2 SNEGSKA (reference sequence). This CDR3 comprises 14 residues. The CDR3 is CSAGGREINYGYTF. For the CDR3, the DNA is TGCAGTGCCGGTGGTCGGGAGATTAACTATGGCTACACCTTC.

The sample holds many counts of this clonotype. This sequence joins TRBV29-1 and TRBJ1-1; D might be TRBD1 (6 bases). Germline loops: CDR1 SQVTM, CDR2 ANQGSEA. Trimming cost V 2 bases and J 2 bases, with 12 bases left between them. The CDR3 is made up of 14 amino acids. The CDR3 region is CSVERTVLNTEAFF. The CDR3 DNA follows: TGCAGCGTTGAAAGGACAGTCCTTAACACTGAAGCTTTCTTT.

This clonotype has a handful of counts. The chain uses TRBV2 and TRBJ2-7, with a tentative D call TRBD2 (6 bases). V lost 2 bases to trimming and J lost 3 bases, with 14 bases between them. The germline V gene encodes CDR1 SNHLY and CDR2 FYNNEI. The CDR3 spans 15 residues. The CDR3 nucleotides read TGTGCCAGCAGTGAACGCGGGGACTGGGGCTACGAGCAGTACTTC. Protein product: CASSERGDWGYEQYF.

This clonotype has just a few counts. The J gene is TRBJ2-1, the V gene TRBV4-1, with D possibly matching TRBD2 (5 bases). The CDR3 runs 15 residues. From germline, CDR1 is MGHRA and CDR2 YSYEKL. V lost 0 bases and J lost 5, with 11 bases in between. CDR3 protein: CASSQDSLANNEQFF. CDR3 in DNA: TGCGCCAGCAGCCAAGATTCTCTAGCAAACAATGAGCAGTTCTTC.

At least ten counts were recorded for this clonotype. The CDR3 loop reads CASSSSQGFFTEAFF. CDR3 nucleotides: TGTGCCAGCAGTTCCTCCCAGGGGTTCTTCACTGAAGCTTTCTTT. The genes are TRBV12-3 or TRBV12-4 and TRBJ1-1; D perhaps matches TRBD1 (6 bases). V gave up 4 bases and J gave up 4 bases, with 16 bases separating them. The CDR3 loop spans 15 amino acids.

The chain combines TRBV5-1 with TRBJ2-7, with D possibly being TRBD1 (5 bases). CDR3 length equals 14 residues. Germline loops: CDR1 SGHRS, CDR2 YFSETQ. V shed 0 bases and J shed 4 bases, with 11 bases lying between them. This CDR3 reads CASSLGGGRYEQYF. The CDR3 bases are TGCGCCAGCAGCTTGGGGGGCGGCCGGTACGAGCAGTACTTC.

This clonotype was observed at least ten times. The CDR3 loop is CASSQGPNLGEQYF. CDR3 DNA: TGTGCCAGCAGTCAAGGGCCGAATTTGGGCGAGCAGTACTTC. This chain uses TRBV12-3 or TRBV12-4 with TRBJ2-7; D is uncertain. CDR3 size: 14 residues. Trimming left V 5 bases short and J 6 bases short, with 17 bases between.

This clonotype was recorded only once. A read error may account for a junction end that differs from germline. The rearrangement uses TRBV4-1 and TRBJ1-6, with TRBD1 as a possible D gene (5 bases). This CDR3 contains 20 residues. CDR1 and CDR2 (germline): MGHRA, YSYEKL. The CDR3 bases are TGCGCCAGCAGCCAGGAATCCTTGGGACCGACGAGCTCCTATAATTCACCCCTCGACTTT. It is translated as CASSQESLGPTSSYNSPLDF.

The chain is built from TRBV25-1 and TRBJ1-1; TRBD1 is a possible D gene (5 bases). CDR1 and CDR2 from the germline V gene are MGHDK and SYGVNS. This CDR3 spans 12 amino acids. Trimming took 7 bases from V and 8 from J, leaving 14 bases between them. In DNA form, the CDR3 reads TGTGCCAGCACCTACGGGACCGGAGAAGCTTTCTTT. The encoded protein is CASTYGTGEAFF.

This sequence joins TRBV7-2 and TRBJ1-2, with D possibly TRBD1 on 5 matching bases. Germline CDR1 and CDR2: SGHTA and FQGNSA. Trimming cost V 1 base and J 9 bases, with 24 bases left between them. The CDR3 totals 17 residues. CDR3 sequence: CASSLGRGRASKVSYTF. In DNA, the CDR3 is TGTGCCAGCAGCTTAGGAAGGGGCCGCGCTTCTAAGGTTAGCTACACCTTC.

This clonotype was found many times. The chain links TRBV5-1 to TRBJ2-2, with D tentatively TRBD1 (6 bases). V dropped 3 bases and J dropped 6 bases, with 9 bases sitting between them. This CDR3 comprises 13 residues. Germline V lookup: CDR1 SGHRS, CDR2 YFSETQ. Here the CDR3 DNA reads TGCGCCAGCAGCTCCAGGGGATCCGGGGAGCTGTTTTTT. Translated: CASSSRGSGELFF. Combining the CDR3 with reference TRBV5-1 and TRBJ2-2 gives the whole variable domain KAGVTQTPRYLIKTRGQQVTLSCSPISGHRSVSWYQQTPGQGLQFLFEYFSETQRNKGNFPGRFSGRQFSNSRSEMNVSTLELGDSALYLCASSSRGSGELFFGEGSRLTVL.

The genes are TRBV10-3 and TRBJ1-6; D may be TRBD1 (5 bases). This CDR3 region has 14 residues. From germline, CDR1 is ENHRY and CDR2 SYGVKD. Trimming took 11 bases from V and 8 from J, leaving 19 bases between them. CDR3 DNA: TGTGCCTCTACGGAGGGGAACGTCCATTCACCCCTCCACTTT. Residues: CASTEGNVHSPLHF.

The rearrangement links TRBV4-3 to TRBJ2-4, with 7 bases that match TRBD1. The trim removed 0 bases at V and 4 bases at J, leaving 9 bases unmatched. The CDR3 runs 17 residues. The germline CDR1 and CDR2 sequences are LGHNA and YSLEER. The CDR3 is CASSQDWGQKRKNIQYF. CDR3 DNA sequence: TGCGCCAGCAGCCAAGATTGGGGACAGAAGAGGAAAAACATTCAGTACTTC.

The rearrangement joins TRBV24-1 to TRBJ2-5, with TRBD1 matching over 9 bases. V gave up 4 bases and J gave up 5 bases; unmatched junction bases: 7. The CDR3 length is 15 residues. Germline lookup yields CDR1 KGHDR and CDR2 SFDVKD. The CDR3 spells CATSDPTGGEETQYF. CDR3 DNA sequence: TGTGCCACCAGTGACCCGACAGGGGGTGAGGAGACCCAGTACTTC.